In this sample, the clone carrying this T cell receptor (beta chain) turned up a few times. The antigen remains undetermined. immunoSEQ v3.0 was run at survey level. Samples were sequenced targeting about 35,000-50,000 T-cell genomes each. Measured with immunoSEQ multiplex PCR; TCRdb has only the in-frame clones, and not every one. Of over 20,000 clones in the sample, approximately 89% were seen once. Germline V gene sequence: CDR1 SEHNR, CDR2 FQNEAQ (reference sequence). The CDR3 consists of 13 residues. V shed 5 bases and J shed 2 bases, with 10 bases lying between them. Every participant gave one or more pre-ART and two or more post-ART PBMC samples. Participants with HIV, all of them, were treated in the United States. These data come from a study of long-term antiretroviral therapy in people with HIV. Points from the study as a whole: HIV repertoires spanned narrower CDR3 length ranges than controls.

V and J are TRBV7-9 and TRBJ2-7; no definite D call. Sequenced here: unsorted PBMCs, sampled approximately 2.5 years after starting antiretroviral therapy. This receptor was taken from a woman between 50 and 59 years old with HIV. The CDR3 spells CASSPRNTYEQYF. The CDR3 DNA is TGTGCCAGCAGCCCCCGAAACACCTACGAGCAGTACTTC. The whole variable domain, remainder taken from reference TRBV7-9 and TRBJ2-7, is DTGVSQNPRHKITKRGQNVTFRCDPISEHNRLYWYRQTLGQGPEFLTYFQNEAQLEKSRLLSDRFSAERPKGSFSTLEIQRTEQGDSAMYLCASSPRNTYEQYFGPGTRLTVT.